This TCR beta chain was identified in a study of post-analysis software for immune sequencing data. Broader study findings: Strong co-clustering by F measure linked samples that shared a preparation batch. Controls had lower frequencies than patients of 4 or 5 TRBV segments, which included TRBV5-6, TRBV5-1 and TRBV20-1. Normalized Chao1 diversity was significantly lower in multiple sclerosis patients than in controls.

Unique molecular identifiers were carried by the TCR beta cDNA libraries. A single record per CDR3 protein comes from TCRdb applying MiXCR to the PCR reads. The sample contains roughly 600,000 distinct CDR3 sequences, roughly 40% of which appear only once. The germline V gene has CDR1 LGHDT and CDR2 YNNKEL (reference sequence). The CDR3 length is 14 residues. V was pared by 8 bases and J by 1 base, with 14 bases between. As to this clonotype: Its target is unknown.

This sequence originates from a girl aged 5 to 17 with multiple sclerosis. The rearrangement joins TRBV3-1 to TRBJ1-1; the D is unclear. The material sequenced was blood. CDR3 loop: CASGTIPGNTEAFF. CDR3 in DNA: TGTGCCAGCGGTACTATTCCTGGGAACACTGAAGCTTTCTTT. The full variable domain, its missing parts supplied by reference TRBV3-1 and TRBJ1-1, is DTAVSQTPKYLVTQMGNDKSIKCEQNLGHDTMYWYKQDSKKFLKIMFSYNNKELIINETVPNRFSPKSPDKAHLNLHINSLELGDSAVYFCASGTIPGNTEAFFGQGTRLTVV.